A single sample is the source of the 20 T cell receptor beta chains below, sequenced in a study of OX40 agonist ivuxolimab in advanced cancers. Profiled with immunoSEQ multiplex PCR; TCRdb holds only in-frame clones, not every one. Found here are about 64,000 clones, more than 80% of them singletons; the top ten hold roughly an eighth. This specimen consisted of CD4+ or CD8+ T cells sorted from blood, obtained in a trial of the OX40 agonist ivuxolimab. These receptors were collected from an adult with an advanced solid tumor such as melanoma, head and neck, liver or kidney cancer.

The rearrangement uses TRBV10-2 and TRBJ1-4; 7 nucleotides agree with TRBD1. V was pared by 6 bases and J by 7 bases, with 11 bases of the junction left unmatched. Germline assignment: CDR1 WSHSY and CDR2 SAAADI. The CDR3 runs 15 residues. CDR3 nucleotide sequence: TGCGCCAGCAGCGCCACAGGGGCCTTTGGTGAAAAACTGTTTTTT. It translates to CASSATGAFGEKLFF.

This chain joins TRBV5-6 and TRBJ1-1; 10 nucleotides align to TRBD1. Germline V CDR1 and CDR2: SGHDT, YYEEEE. Trimming took 3 bases from V and 2 from J; bases not matched to a gene: 1. This CDR3 is built from 14 residues. The CDR3 is CASSWDRGNTEAFF. CDR3 nucleotides: TGTGCCAGCAGCTGGGACAGGGGAAACACTGAAGCTTTCTTT.

The chain has TRBV7-6 and TRBJ1-4; D unresolved. Germline V gene sequence: CDR1 SGHVS, CDR2 FNYEAQ. V lost 6 bases to trimming and J lost 0 bases, with 8 bases between them. The CDR3 has 14 amino acids. The CDR3 here is CASRRTATNEKLFF. The DNA of the CDR3 is TGTGCCAGCAGAAGGACTGCAACTAATGAAAAACTGTTTTTT.

The chain uses TRBV29-1 and TRBJ1-2; no firm D call. The V end lost 1 base, the J end lost 4 bases, and 7 bases lay between the germline ends. Germline V gives CDR1 SQVTM, CDR2 ANQGSEA. This CDR3 has 12 residues. CDR3 nucleotide sequence: TGCAGCGTTGAAGGTGGCAGCTATGGCTACACCTTC. It specifies CSVEGGSYGYTF.

The chain recombines TRBV27 with TRBJ2-7; 9 bases match TRBD1. Losses at the gene ends were 4 bases for V and 0 bases for J; bases not matched to a gene: 4. The germline V gene encodes CDR1 MNHEY and CDR2 SMNVEV (reference sequence). The CDR3 is 15 residues long. The CDR3 spells CASSWGTGSSYEQYF. The CDR3 bases are TGTGCCAGCAGTTGGGGGACAGGGAGCTCCTACGAGCAGTACTTC.

The chain couples TRBV2 to TRBJ2-2; 7 bases are a match to TRBD2. Germline CDR1 is SNHLY and CDR2 is FYNNEI. V dropped 5 bases and J dropped 2; count of bases not matched to a gene: 5. This CDR3 region has 15 residues. The CDR3 protein is CASSPGTTNTGELFF. CDR3 coding DNA: TGTGCCAGCAGTCCCGGGACTACCAACACCGGGGAGCTGTTTTTT.

This chain uses TRBV10-3 with TRBJ1-2, with a possible D match to TRBD1 (5 bases). V was clipped by 6 bases and J by 4 bases, with 12 bases between them. Germline V gene lookup returns CDR1 ENHRY and CDR2 SYGVKD. CDR3 length: 13 amino acids. The DNA of the CDR3 is TGTGCCATCAGCGATGGGACGGGCTATGGCTACACCTTC. This sequence encodes CAISDGTGYGYTF.

This clone is a singleton in its sample. The rearrangement links TRBV5-8 to TRBJ2-1; D possibly uses TRBD1 or TRBD2 (5 bases each). The ends were cut back, 0 bases at V and 2 bases at J, with 9 bases in the middle. From germline, CDR1 is SGHTS and CDR2 YDEGEE. The CDR3 length is 15 residues. CDR3 bases: TGTGCCAGCAGCTTGGAGTTGGGGGCCTACAATGAGCAGTTCTTC. This codes for CASSLELGAYNEQFF.

The chain is built from TRBV7-3 and TRBJ2-1; 12 nucleotides line up with TRBD2. The CDR3 is 18 residues long. Germline CDR1 reads SGHTA; CDR2 reads FQGTGA. The J segment lost 1 base and the V segment lost 2 bases, leaving 6 bases of the junction unmatched. CDR3 sequence (DNA): TGTGCCAGCAGCTTAGAACTAGCGGGAGGCGCTTCCTACAATGAGCAGTTCTTC. Translated: CASSLELAGGASYNEQFF.

The chain uses TRBV6-4 and TRBJ2-1; D is unclear. Between the trimmed V and J ends, which lost 0 bases and 2 bases, there was a span of 11 bases. This CDR3 spans 16 amino acids. Germline V lookup: CDR1 MRHNA, CDR2 SNTAGT. The CDR3 region has the DNA TGTGCCAGCAGTGACTCATCCGAAGTCACCTACAATGAGCAGTTCTTC. Protein: CASSDSSEVTYNEQFF.

This sequence joins TRBV19 and TRBJ1-5, with D possibly being TRBD1 (6 bases). V lost 5 bases to trimming and J lost 6 bases, with 17 bases between them. Germline V lookup: CDR1 LNHDA, CDR2 SQIVND (reference sequence). This CDR3 region has 15 residues. In nucleotides, the CDR3 is TGTGCCAGTAGTTCGCCTACAGGGTTGGGTCAGCCCCAGCATTTT. It is translated as CASSSPTGLGQPQHF.

The chain uses TRBV19 and TRBJ1-2; D might be TRBD1 (6 bases). Trimming removed 7 bases at V and 8 bases at J, with 14 bases between. CDR3 size: 12 residues. CDR1 LNHDA and CDR2 SQIVND come from the germline V gene (reference sequence). In nucleotides, the CDR3 is TGTGCCAGTACCTCATCAGGGGTCGGCTACACCTTC. This translates into CASTSSGVGYTF.

The chain is built from TRBV5-1 and TRBJ2-1; D call uncertain. The CDR3 is made up of 12 amino acids. Germline lookup yields CDR1 SGHRS and CDR2 YFSETQ. V was pared by 3 bases and J by 7 bases, with 8 bases between. The CDR3 coding sequence is TGCGCCAGCAGCTCCGCTCCTAATGAGCAGTTCTTC. This codes for CASSSAPNEQFF. Full variable domain (rest looked up from reference TRBV5-1 and TRBJ2-1): KAGVTQTPRYLIKTRGQQVTLSCSPISGHRSVSWYQQTPGQGLQFLFEYFSETQRNKGNFPGRFSGRQFSNSRSEMNVSTLELGDSALYLCASSSAPNEQFFGPGTRLTVL.

This chain links TRBV7-9 with TRBJ2-7; 12 nucleotides match TRBD2. The J segment lost 7 bases and the V segment lost 1 base, leaving 11 bases of the junction unmatched. The CDR3 is made up of 17 amino acids. The germline CDR1 and CDR2 sequences are SEHNR and FQNEAQ (reference sequence). The CDR3 DNA reads TGTGCCAGCAGCTTAGATCCTAGCGGGAGGGCTTCGGGGGAGCAGTACTTC. Residues: CASSLDPSGRASGEQYF. The full variable domain, completed using reference TRBV7-9 and TRBJ2-7, is DTGVSQNPRHKITKRGQNVTFRCDPISEHNRLYWYRQTLGQGPEFLTYFQNEAQLEKSRLLSDRFSAERPKGSFSTLEIQRTEQGDSAMYLCASSLDPSGRASGEQYFGPGTRLTVT.

This chain links TRBV5-8 with TRBJ1-5; 8 bases align to TRBD1. The V and J ends lost 7 bases and 2 bases, in that order; junction bases with no gene match: 5. The CDR3 contains 14 residues. Germline V CDR1 and CDR2: SGHTS, YDEGEE. CDR3 sequence: CASEPGQGNQPQHF. The DNA for the CDR3 is TGTGCCAGCGAACCGGGACAGGGCAATCAGCCCCAGCATTTT.

The CDR3 nucleotides are TGTGCCAGCAGCTTGTGGCAGGGGATAAACACTGAAGCTTTCTTT. Translated: CASSLWQGINTEAFF. This chain joins TRBV5-6 and TRBJ1-1, with D maybe TRBD1 (6 bases). The V gene's germline CDR1 is SGHDT and CDR2 YYEEEE. The germline V and J ends were trimmed by 1 base and 2 bases, with 12 bases remaining between them. The CDR3 covers 15 residues.

The chain carries TRBV27 and TRBJ1-1; TRBD1 matches 9 bases. CDR1 is MNHEY and CDR2 is SMNVEV in the germline V gene (reference sequence). V lost 6 bases, J lost 5 bases, and 7 bases stayed unmatched. The CDR3 covers 14 residues. The CDR3 here is CASSRTGVGTEAFF. Written as DNA, the CDR3 is TGTGCCAGCAGCAGGACAGGGGTTGGGACTGAAGCTTTCTTT.

This clone has a single count. V gene TRBV27 combines with J gene TRBJ2-5, with TRBD1 matching over 9 bases. The V gene's germline CDR1 is MNHEY and CDR2 SMNVEV (reference sequence). J gave up 6 bases and V 9 bases, and 11 bases lay outside the gene matches. This CDR3 is 14 amino acids long. CDR3 bases: TGTGCCAGTGGAGACAGGGGGAGTTTTCAGACCCAGTACTTC. Translation: CASGDRGSFQTQYF.

The gene calls are TRBV29-1 and TRBJ2-7; D perhaps matches TRBD2 (6 bases). The CDR3 has 12 residues. Per germline, CDR1 SQVTM and CDR2 ANQGSEA. V dropped 6 bases and J dropped 2 bases, with 11 bases sitting between them. The CDR3 region is CSVGTGTYEQYF. Written as DNA, the CDR3 is TGCAGCGTCGGGACTGGTACCTACGAGCAGTACTTC.

The chain links TRBV7-9 to TRBJ1-2; the match to TRBD1 covers 8 bases. The J segment lost 7 bases and the V segment lost 4 bases, leaving 2 bases of the junction unmatched. CDR3 length: 12 amino acids. From germline, CDR1 is SEHNR and CDR2 FQNEAQ (reference sequence). The DNA of the CDR3 is TGTGCCAGCAGCTACGGGACAGGTGGCTACACCTTC. Translation gives CASSYGTGGYTF.